The 30 T cell receptor beta chains reported below all come from one sample, sequenced in a study of blood T cell repertoires in COVID-19. Assay: immunoSEQ multiplex PCR; the TCRdb copy retains only in-frame clones and omits some. The sample has a few hundred thousand clones, around 82% seen once; the top ten hold 0.7% to 0.9%. Sequencing was performed on peripheral blood. These receptors originate from a human donor with COVID-19, enrolled during active disease. The donor label of this sample is uncertain.

This clone was seen only a few times. The chain uses TRBV19 and TRBJ2-7; no clear D gene. The germline V gene has CDR1 LNHDA and CDR2 SQIVND (reference sequence). The length of the CDR3 is 13 residues. Deletions cut 4 bases from V and 4 bases from J, with 11 bases between. The CDR3 DNA sequence: TGTGCCAGTAGTACCAGGCCTGGTTACGAGCAGTACTTC. Protein product: CASSTRPGYEQYF.

The chain carries TRBV30 and TRBJ2-2, with 8 bases lining up with TRBD1. The CDR3 sequence is 14 residues long. Germline CDR1 and CDR2: GTSNPN and SVGIG (reference sequence). The ends lost 8 bases at V and 5 bases at J; junction bases unmatched: 10. CDR3 coding DNA: TGTGCCCGGCACAATCAGGGGGCAACCGGGGAGCTGTTTTTT. Translated: CARHNQGATGELFF.

This CDR3 is CASRAGISNQPQHF. The CDR3 bases are TGTGCCAGCCGGGCGGGGATTAGCAATCAGCCCCAGCATTTT. The chain uses TRBV27 and TRBJ1-5; D is unresolved. V was trimmed by 8 bases and J by 0 bases, leaving 11 bases between them. Germline CDR1 and CDR2: MNHEY and SMNVEV (reference sequence). The CDR3 is 14 residues long.

A few counts support this clone. The junction and the germline gene differ at one end; a read error may be behind it. This chain connects TRBV7-7 to TRBJ2-1; 7 bases line up with TRBD2. This CDR3 has 15 residues. Germline CDR1 reads SSHAT; CDR2 reads FNYEAQ (reference sequence). The DNA for the CDR3 is TGTGCTAGCAGCCATGGACTAGACTCCTACAATGAGCAGTTCTTC. This gives the protein CASSHGLDSYNEQFF.

This CDR3 is CAWRGLAGVVRNEQFF. CDR3 nucleotide sequence: TGTGCCTGGAGAGGACTAGCGGGAGTAGTAAGGAATGAGCAGTTCTTC. This chain uses TRBV30 with TRBJ2-1, with 13 bases that match TRBD2. Looked up from germline, CDR1 is GTSNPN and CDR2 is SVGIG (reference sequence). The V gene end was trimmed by 3 bases and the J gene end by 7 bases; junction bases not matched to a gene: 9. The CDR3 is made up of 16 amino acids. Combining the CDR3 with reference TRBV30 and TRBJ2-1 gives the whole variable domain SQTIHQWPATLVQPVGSPLSLECTVEGTSNPNLYWYRQAAGRGLQLLFYSVGIGQISSEVPQNLSASRPQDRQFILSSKKLLLSDSGFYLCAWRGLAGVVRNEQFFGPGTRLTVL.

In this sample, this clone turned up once. As DNA, the CDR3 is TGTGCCAGCAGTGAACAGCGGGATAGCCATGAGCAGTTCTTC. It encodes CASSEQRDSHEQFF. V gene TRBV2 combines with J gene TRBJ2-1; 7 nucleotides match TRBD2. The length of the CDR3 is 14 residues. J lost 8 bases, V lost 2 bases, and 6 bases had no gene match. CDR1 and CDR2 from the germline V gene are SNHLY and FYNNEI.

This sequence joins TRBV2 and TRBJ1-1, with D unclear. Trimming took off 4 bases at V and 8 bases at J, with 11 bases between the two ends. The CDR3 contains 12 residues. Germline CDR1 and CDR2: SNHLY and FYNNEI. CDR3 nucleotide sequence: TGTGCCAGCAGTGTTTCGAATCAGGAAGCTTTCTTT. Translating it yields CASSVSNQEAFF.

This clone was recorded once. V usage is TRBV4-1 and J usage is TRBJ1-2; D remains unclear. Germline V gene sequence: CDR1 MGHRA, CDR2 YSYEKL. Trimming took off 1 base at V and 0 bases at J, with 6 bases between the two ends. This CDR3 is built from 14 residues. This CDR3 is CASSQGRANYGYTF. As DNA, the CDR3 is TGCGCCAGCAGCCAAGGTCGGGCTAACTATGGCTACACCTTC.

The genes are TRBV9 and TRBJ2-2, with unresolved D. Trimming cost V 3 bases and J 5 bases, with 11 bases left between them. Per the germline V gene, CDR1 is SGDLS and CDR2 is YYNGEE. The CDR3 loop spans 14 amino acids. The CDR3 reads CASSAMTTTGELFF. CDR3 bases: TGTGCCAGCAGCGCCATGACGACTACCGGGGAGCTGTTTTTT.

This clone was picked up a small number of times. This chain uses TRBV27 with TRBJ1-1, with 10 bases lining up with TRBD1. CDR1 is MNHEY, CDR2 SMNVEV, per germline (reference sequence). The V segment lost 5 bases and the J segment 11 bases; nucleotides outside the gene matches: 5. The CDR3 sequence is 12 residues long. The CDR3 DNA follows: TGTGCCAGCAGTCCCCGGACAGGGGGGGCTTTCTTT. Translated, it gives CASSPRTGGAFF.

This chain joins TRBV5-1 and TRBJ2-7, with TRBD2 matching 9 bases. In germline, CDR1 is SGHRS, CDR2 YFSETQ. The trim removed 5 bases at V and 6 bases at J, leaving 9 bases unmatched. The CDR3 runs to 14 residues. CDR3 region: CASRGLAGTVEQYF. CDR3 coding DNA: TGCGCCAGCAGAGGTCTAGCGGGAACGGTCGAGCAGTACTTC. The entire variable domain, with the rest obtained from reference TRBV5-1 and TRBJ2-7, is as follows: KAGVTQTPRYLIKTRGQQVTLSCSPISGHRSVSWYQQTPGQGLQFLFEYFSETQRNKGNFPGRFSGRQFSNSRSEMNVSTLELGDSALYLCASRGLAGTVEQYFGPGTRLTVT.

The rearrangement joins TRBV11-2 to TRBJ2-7, with D possibly TRBD2 on 6 matching bases. The CDR3 is 14 residues long. Germline loops: CDR1 SGHAT, CDR2 FQNNGV. The V end lost 2 bases, the J end lost 5 bases, and 13 bases lay between the germline ends. The CDR3 nucleotides read TGTGCCAGCAGCTTATGGAGGGCGCGGAACGAGCAGTACTTC. Protein: CASSLWRARNEQYF.

This rearrangement joins TRBV2 to TRBJ1-2; tentatively, D is TRBD1 (6 bases). This CDR3 has 14 residues. V gave up 6 bases and J gave up 2 bases, with 13 bases separating them. CDR1 is SNHLY, CDR2 FYNNEI, per germline. CDR3 region: CASSAPGQNYGYTF. For the CDR3, the DNA is TGTGCCAGCAGCGCTCCGGGACAAAACTATGGCTACACCTTC.

This clone was detected once. The V gene is TRBV15, the J gene TRBJ1-6; D is possibly TRBD1 (5 bases). The ends were cut back, 3 bases at V and 9 bases at J, with 15 bases in the middle. CDR3 length equals 15 residues. The germline gives CDR1 LNHNV, CDR2 YYDKDF (reference sequence). CDR3 in DNA: TGTGCCACCAGCAGGGTCACAGGCTCTTTTTCACCCCTCCACTTT. This sequence encodes CATSRVTGSFSPLHF.

The chain combines TRBV5-1 with TRBJ1-4, with TRBD1 matching 10 bases. J gave up 4 bases and V 4 bases, and 4 bases lay outside the gene matches. This CDR3 region has 15 residues. The germline CDR1 and CDR2 sequences are SGHRS and YFSETQ. CDR3 nucleotides: TGCGCCAGCAGCCTGGGGACAGGGGATAATGAAAAACTGTTTTTT. Translated: CASSLGTGDNEKLFF. The variable domain in full, with the rest retrieved from reference TRBV5-1 and TRBJ1-4, is KAGVTQTPRYLIKTRGQQVTLSCSPISGHRSVSWYQQTPGQGLQFLFEYFSETQRNKGNFPGRFSGRQFSNSRSEMNVSTLELGDSALYLCASSLGTGDNEKLFFGSGTQLSVL.

The V gene is TRBV12-5, the J gene TRBJ2-5, with 7 nucleotides matching TRBD1. J was trimmed by 2 bases and V by 4 bases; bases with no gene match: 4. This CDR3 has 14 amino acids. CDR1 and CDR2 from the germline V gene are LGHNT and FRNRAP. CDR3 nucleotides: TGTGCTAGTGGTTGGGGGACAGATCAAGAGACCCAGTACTTC. Translation: CASGWGTDQETQYF. Combining the CDR3 with reference TRBV12-5 and TRBJ2-5 gives the whole variable domain DARVTQTPRHKVTEMGQEVTMRCQPILGHNTVFWYRQTMMQGLELLAYFRNRAPLDDSGMPKDRFSAEMPDATLATLKIQPSEPRDSAVYFCASGWGTDQETQYFGPGTRLLVL.

This clone has just one count. The rearrangement joins TRBV28 to TRBJ1-5; tentative D call: TRBD1 (6 bases). The CDR3 length is 13 residues. The ends were cut back, 8 bases at V and 7 bases at J, with 15 bases in the middle. Germline V gene lookup returns CDR1 MDHEN and CDR2 SYDVKM. The CDR3 DNA reads as TGTGCCAGCGGGACACCGAGGGAACAGCCCCAGCATTTT. This gives the protein CASGTPREQPQHF.

The chain couples TRBV6-5 to TRBJ2-7, with TRBD1 matching 9 bases. Germline V lookup: CDR1 MNHEY, CDR2 SVGAGI. The CDR3 is 15 amino acids. V was clipped by 7 bases and J by 6 bases; unmatched bases: 13. The CDR3 sequence: CASTPWGQGRGEQYF. As DNA, the CDR3 is TGTGCCAGCACCCCGTGGGGACAGGGAAGGGGCGAGCAGTACTTC.

The CDR3 nucleotides are TGTGCCAGCAGCTCGATGGGACAGGGGGTAGAGACCCAGTACTTC. Encoded protein: CASSSMGQGVETQYF. V gene TRBV5-4 combines with J gene TRBJ2-5; TRBD1 agrees at 11 bases. CDR1 is SGHNT, CDR2 YYREEE, per germline (reference sequence). The V and J ends lost 3 bases and 4 bases, in that order; junction bases with no gene match: 5. There are 15 residues in the CDR3. The variable domain in full, completed from reference TRBV5-4 and TRBJ2-5, reads ETGVTQSPTHLIKTRGQQVTLRCSSQSGHNTVSWYQQALGQGPQFIFQYYREEENGRGNFPPRFSGLQFPNYSSELNVNALELDDSALYLCASSSMGQGVETQYFGPGTRLLVL.

This chain joins TRBV28 and TRBJ2-4, with 7 bases lining up with TRBD1. CDR1 and CDR2 (germline): MDHEN, SYDVKM. The V segment lost 5 bases and the J segment 1 base; nucleotides outside the gene matches: 8. This CDR3 region has 16 residues. In DNA, the CDR3 is TGTGCCAGCAGTGCAACAGGGGAGCCGGCCAAAAACATTCAGTACTTC. Translating it yields CASSATGEPAKNIQYF.

The genes are TRBV25-1 and TRBJ2-7, with D possibly being TRBD1 (6 bases). Trimming removed 7 bases at V and 3 bases at J, with 16 bases between. The CDR3 is 14 residues long. Germline CDR1 MGHDK, CDR2 SYGVNS. The CDR3 here is CASTEDRPYYEQYF. Written as DNA, the CDR3 is TGTGCCAGCACCGAGGACAGACCTTACTACGAGCAGTACTTC.

The J gene is TRBJ1-5, the V gene TRBV5-5; 9 bases align to TRBD1. Trimming removed 6 bases from V and 4 bases from J; junction bases left unmatched: 11. The CDR3 consists of 16 residues. Germline loops: CDR1 SGHKS, CDR2 YYEKEE (reference sequence). For the CDR3, the DNA is TGTGCCAGCAACTTAACCCCGGGACAGGGAAATCAGCCCCAGCATTTT. It codes for CASNLTPGQGNQPQHF.

This clone was found once. The gene calls are TRBV6-7 and TRBJ2-1, with 8 bases matching TRBD2. TRBV6-7 is placed among ORFs of uncertain function. This CDR3 has 16 amino acids. J gave up 3 bases and V 0 bases, and 4 bases lay outside the gene matches. CDR3 region: CASSYSGTRNYNEQFF. The CDR3 DNA is TGTGCCAGCAGTTACTCGGGGACTAGGAACTACAATGAGCAGTTCTTC.

The J gene is TRBJ2-7, the V gene TRBV2; the D is unclear. Germline V gene sequence: CDR1 SNHLY, CDR2 FYNNEI. This CDR3 is built from 14 residues. The V end lost 4 bases, the J end lost 1 base, and 11 bases lay between the germline ends. CDR3 sequence (DNA): TGTGCCAGCAGTGTCAGCGACCTATCCTACGAGCAGTACTTC. Translated, it gives CASSVSDLSYEQYF. Looking up the rest from reference TRBV2 and TRBJ2-7 gives the full variable domain: EPEVTQTPSHQVTQMGQEVILRCVPISNHLYFYWYRQILGQKVEFLVSFYNNEISEKSEIFDDQFSVERPDGSNFTLKIRSTKLEDSAMYFCASSVSDLSYEQYFGPGTRLTVT.

The genes are TRBV28 and TRBJ1-2; D ambiguous. The germline V and J ends were trimmed by 3 bases and 4 bases, with 12 bases remaining between them. The CDR3 extends over 14 amino acids. Per the germline V gene, CDR1 is MDHEN and CDR2 is SYDVKM. CDR3 nucleotide sequence: TGTGCCAGCAGTTTGCGTGTGGTTTCCTATGGCTACACCTTC. Its translation: CASSLRVVSYGYTF.

The chain employs TRBV19 and TRBJ2-3; 12 bases are shared with TRBD2. The CDR3 has 15 residues. V gave up 6 bases and J gave up 4 bases; unmatched junction bases: 5. CDR1 and CDR2 (germline): LNHDA, SQIVND (reference sequence). CDR3: CASRTLAGGADTQYF. The CDR3 DNA follows: TGTGCCAGTAGGACTCTAGCGGGAGGGGCAGATACGCAGTATTTT.

The rearrangement uses TRBV19 and TRBJ1-2, with D tentatively TRBD1 (6 bases). The CDR3 has 16 residues. V was cut by 5 bases and J by 2 bases, with 18 bases left in between. CDR1 LNHDA and CDR2 SQIVND come from the germline V gene (reference sequence). CDR3 sequence: CASSVKQGVLNYGYTF. CDR3 sequence (DNA): TGTGCCAGTAGTGTAAAACAGGGAGTGTTGAACTATGGCTACACCTTC. Full variable domain (missing parts from reference TRBV19 and TRBJ1-2): DGGITQSPKYLFRKEGQNVTLSCEQNLNHDAMYWYRQDPGQGLRLIYYSQIVNDFQKGDIAEGYSVSREKKESFPLTVTSAQKNPTAFYLCASSVKQGVLNYGYTFGSGTRLTVV.

The chain employs TRBV19 and TRBJ1-2; 7 nucleotides agree with TRBD1. This CDR3 comprises 12 residues. The germline gives CDR1 LNHDA, CDR2 SQIVND (reference sequence). V trimming: 3 bases; J trimming: 6 bases; junction bases outside the gene matches: 1. This chain's CDR3 is CASSIQGDGYTF. The CDR3 bases are TGTGCCAGTAGTATCCAGGGGGATGGCTACACCTTC.

The chain couples TRBV25-1 to TRBJ2-6, with TRBD1 matching over 10 bases. V lost 4 bases to trimming and J lost 2 bases; unmatched junction nucleotides: 8. This CDR3 has 18 residues. Germline loops: CDR1 MGHDK, CDR2 SYGVNS. As DNA, the CDR3 is TGTGCCAGCAGTGCCACCCTCGGACAGGGGGCTGGGGCCAACGTCCTGACTTTC. Protein: CASSATLGQGAGANVLTF.

This chain uses TRBV27 with TRBJ2-7; D not resolved. This CDR3 spans 13 amino acids. V lost 6 bases and J lost 7, with 16 bases in between. Germline CDR1 reads MNHEY; CDR2 reads SMNVEV (reference sequence). DNA for the CDR3: TGTGCCAGCAGCGCGCTGGCGGTAGGTGAGCAGTACTTC. It yields the protein CASSALAVGEQYF.